The next 8 T cell receptor beta chains were all read from a single sample in a study of blood T cell repertoires in COVID-19. The table came from immunoSEQ multiplex PCR; TCRdb's copy has only in-frame clones and leaves some out. This table holds approximately 150,000 clones, 80% to 90% found once. The material sequenced was peripheral blood. These receptors were collected from a man between 65 and 79 years old with acute or convalescent COVID-19.

This clone was seen more than once but under ten times. The CDR3 DNA reads TGTGCCAGCAGTGTTTCAACAGGGGCCAACTACGAGCAGTACTTC. Translating gives CASSVSTGANYEQYF. The chain employs TRBV2 and TRBJ2-7, with TRBD1 matching over 7 bases. The CDR3 is made up of 15 amino acids. V shed 4 bases and J 3 bases; nucleotides not matched to a gene: 9. Germline lookup yields CDR1 SNHLY and CDR2 FYNNEI.

This clone turned up a few times. The V and J genes are TRBV19 and TRBJ2-2, with TRBD2 identical over 9 bases. CDR3 length equals 15 residues. Germline values: CDR1 LNHDA, CDR2 SQIVND (reference sequence). V was clipped by 7 bases and J by 2 bases; unmatched bases: 5. The CDR3 DNA reads TGTGCCAGTATGGGCGGGAGGGCTAACACCGGGGAGCTGTTTTTT. This translates into CASMGGRANTGELFF. The full variable domain, in which reference TRBV19 and TRBJ2-2 provide the parts outside the CDR3, is DGGITQSPKYLFRKEGQNVTLSCEQNLNHDAMYWYRQDPGQGLRLIYYSQIVNDFQKGDIAEGYSVSREKKESFPLTVTSAQKNPTAFYLCASMGGRANTGELFFGEGSRLTVL.

The chain couples TRBV29-1 to TRBJ2-7, with D possibly TRBD2 on 6 matching bases. Germline loops: CDR1 SQVTM, CDR2 ANQGSEA. Trimming took off 5 bases at V and 4 bases at J, with 15 bases between the two ends. This CDR3 has 13 amino acids. CDR3 loop: CSVSQGGRYEQYF. CDR3 nucleotide sequence: TGCAGCGTTTCCCAGGGAGGACGGTACGAGCAGTACTTC.

Only a few counts were recorded for this clone. The chain recombines TRBV7-9 with TRBJ2-7, with D perhaps matching TRBD2 (5 bases). There are 14 residues in the CDR3. V lost 8 bases, J lost 6 bases, and 20 bases lay in between. The germline gives CDR1 SEHNR, CDR2 FQNEAQ (reference sequence). The CDR3 DNA reads TGTGCCAGCTGCCTAGCAACAGAAATTTGCGAGCAGTACTTC. This encodes CASCLATEICEQYF.

This clone has only a few counts. The rearrangement uses TRBV6-6 and TRBJ2-2; no clear D gene. Between the trimmed V and J ends, which lost 2 bases and 7 bases, there was a span of 5 bases. The CDR3 is made up of 12 amino acids. CDR1 is MNHNY, CDR2 SVGAGI, per germline (reference sequence). The CDR3 loop reads CASSYLGGELFF. The DNA of the CDR3 is TGTGCCAGCAGTTACCTCGGCGGGGAGCTGTTTTTT.

The chain carries TRBV19 and TRBJ2-7; D not certain. Between the trimmed V and J ends, which lost 0 bases and 0 bases, there was a span of 9 bases. CDR1 is LNHDA, CDR2 SQIVND, per germline (reference sequence). The CDR3 sequence is 15 residues long. CDR3 in DNA: TGTGCCAGTAGTATAGACAGGTTTGCCTCCTACGAGCAGTACTTC. Translation: CASSIDRFASYEQYF.

The CDR3 loop is CASSLGQESYEQYF. CDR3 coding DNA: TGTGCCAGCAGCTTAGGGCAGGAATCCTACGAGCAGTACTTC. The chain uses TRBV7-6 and TRBJ2-7; D not certain. The CDR3 has 14 amino acids. V lost 1 base to trimming and J lost 1 base, with 8 bases between them. In germline, CDR1 is SGHVS, CDR2 FNYEAQ.

This clone was detected a few times. This sequence joins TRBV19 and TRBJ2-1, with TRBD2 matching over 9 bases. V was clipped by 5 bases and J by 8 bases; unmatched bases: 7. Per the germline V gene, CDR1 is LNHDA and CDR2 is SQIVND (reference sequence). The CDR3 totals 14 residues. Here the CDR3 DNA reads TGTGCCAGTAGTGTACTAGCGGGTTTGGATGAGCAGTTCTTC. Protein: CASSVLAGLDEQFF.